The 8 T cell receptor beta chains reported below all come from one sample, sequenced in a study of OX40 agonist ivuxolimab in advanced cancers. Sequencing used immunoSEQ multiplex PCR; TCRdb keeps in-frame clones, though not all of them. The sample holds roughly 71,000 clones, about 83% seen once. Specimen: CD4+ or CD8+ T cells sorted from blood, collected in a trial of the OX40 agonist ivuxolimab. Receptors originate from an adult with an advanced solid tumor such as melanoma, head and neck, liver or kidney cancer.

This chain uses TRBV7-2 with TRBJ1-1; 9 bases align to TRBD1. V shed 4 bases, J shed 4 bases, and the junction held 7 bases outside the gene matches. The CDR3 totals 15 residues. In germline, CDR1 is SGHTA, CDR2 FQGNSA. This CDR3 reads CASSSRTGDTTEAFF. In DNA, the CDR3 is TGTGCCAGCAGCTCTCGGACAGGGGATACCACTGAAGCTTTCTTT.

Details on this clone: Other DNA sequences in this sample translate to the same CDR3. The genes are TRBV30 and TRBJ2-3; weak D call: TRBD2 (5 bases). The CDR3 runs to 12 residues. Germline assignment: CDR1 GTSNPN and CDR2 SVGIG (reference sequence). V lost 0 bases and J 6 bases, leaving 7 bases between the germline ends. The CDR3, as DNA: TGTGCCTGGAGTGTACTAGTGGATACGCAGTATTTT. As protein: CAWSVLVDTQYF.

V gene TRBV30 combines with J gene TRBJ2-7, with unresolved D. Germline assignment: CDR1 GTSNPN and CDR2 SVGIG (reference sequence). Trimming stripped 4 bases from V and 7 bases from J, with 17 bases between. This CDR3 comprises 13 residues. The CDR3 nucleotides are TGTGCCTGGATCAAAGGTTTAGGAACGGAGCAGTACTTC. As protein: CAWIKGLGTEQYF.

CDR3 amino acids: CASSVGVAYEQYF. The CDR3 DNA sequence: TGTGCCAGCAGTGTGGGTGTAGCATACGAGCAGTACTTC. This chain connects TRBV2 to TRBJ2-7; no clear D gene. V gave up 4 bases and J gave up 4 bases, with 11 bases separating them. The germline gives CDR1 SNHLY, CDR2 FYNNEI. This CDR3 is built from 13 residues.

The V gene is TRBV7-2, the J gene TRBJ2-7; D is ambiguous. Germline CDR1 reads SGHTA; CDR2 reads FQGNSA. This CDR3 region has 13 residues. V was pared by 5 bases and J by 0 bases, with 8 bases between. The CDR3 sequence: CASSLTTSYEQYF. The CDR3 coding sequence is TGTGCCAGCAGCCTCACTACCTCCTACGAGCAGTACTTC.

This sequence joins TRBV30 and TRBJ1-5; a possible D gene is TRBD1 (5 bases). The CDR3 is 15 amino acids. Germline lookup yields CDR1 GTSNPN and CDR2 SVGIG (reference sequence). The germline V and J ends were trimmed by 3 bases and 2 bases, with 14 bases remaining between them. The CDR3 is CAWSPGRRGNQPQHF. The CDR3 nucleotides read TGTGCCTGGAGCCCGGGGCGTCGGGGCAATCAGCCCCAGCATTTT.

The chain recombines TRBV11-2 with TRBJ2-1, with a tentative D call TRBD2 (6 bases). Germline V gene sequence: CDR1 SGHAT, CDR2 FQNNGV. Deletions cut 5 bases from V and 9 bases from J, with 14 bases between. The CDR3 length is 13 residues. CDR3 protein: CASSQTSLGEQFF. The CDR3 DNA sequence: TGTGCCAGCAGCCAGACTAGTCTAGGTGAGCAGTTCTTC.

This sequence joins TRBV4-1 and TRBJ2-1; tentative D call: TRBD2 (7 bases). The ends were cut back, 2 bases at V and 5 bases at J, with 16 bases in the middle. Germline V gene data show CDR1 as MGHRA and CDR2 as YSYEKL. The CDR3 contains 16 residues. The DNA of the CDR3 is TGCGCCAGCAGCCAACGGGGGGCGTTTGCTGACAATGAGCAGTTCTTC. Protein sequence: CASSQRGAFADNEQFF.